This TCR beta chain emerged from a study of cytomegalovirus exposure and HLA in healthy donors. As for the study in general: The 90 to 150 validation repertoires used the same platform as the 550 to 750 first-cohort repertoires, a later analysis reported. The study's findings and limits: Associated with cytomegalovirus, according to the listing, were 150 to 200 TCR beta chains.

V lost 3 bases, J lost 8 bases, and 20 bases lay in between. Per germline, CDR1 SNHLY and CDR2 FYNNEI. This CDR3 has 17 residues. The donors were members of the validation cohort comprising some 120 subjects, separate from the roughly 640-subject first cohort. This clone came up once. Its specificity is not known. Sequencing used immunoSEQ multiplex PCR; TCRdb keeps in-frame clones, though not all of them. The table lists about 360,000 clones, roughly 85% of them singletons. This TCR was sampled from a woman aged 18-29 years in good health and CMV-seronegative. V usage is TRBV2 and J usage is TRBJ1-6; tentative D call: TRBD1 (6 bases). What was sequenced was PBMCs. CDR3 nucleotide sequence: TGTGCCAGCAGTGACCCTGGGGGGGCGGTATCGGATTCACCCCTCCACTTT. Protein product: CASSDPGGAVSDSPLHF.